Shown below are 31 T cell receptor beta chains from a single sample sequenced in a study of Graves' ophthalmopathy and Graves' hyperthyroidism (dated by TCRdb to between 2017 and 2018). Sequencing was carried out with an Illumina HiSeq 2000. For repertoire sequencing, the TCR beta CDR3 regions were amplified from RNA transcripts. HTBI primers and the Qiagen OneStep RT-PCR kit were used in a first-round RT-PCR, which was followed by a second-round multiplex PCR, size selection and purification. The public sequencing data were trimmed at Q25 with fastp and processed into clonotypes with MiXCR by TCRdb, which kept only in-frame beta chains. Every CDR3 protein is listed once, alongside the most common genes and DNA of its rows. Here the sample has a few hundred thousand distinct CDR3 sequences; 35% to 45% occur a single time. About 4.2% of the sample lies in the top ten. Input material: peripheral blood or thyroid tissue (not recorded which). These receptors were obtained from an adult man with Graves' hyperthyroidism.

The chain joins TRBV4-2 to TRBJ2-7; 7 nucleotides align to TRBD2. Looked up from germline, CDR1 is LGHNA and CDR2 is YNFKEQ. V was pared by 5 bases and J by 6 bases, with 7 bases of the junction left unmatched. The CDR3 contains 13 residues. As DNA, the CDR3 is TGTGCCAGCAGCGGCGGGAGCTTCGGCGAGCAGTACTTC. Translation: CASSGGSFGEQYF.

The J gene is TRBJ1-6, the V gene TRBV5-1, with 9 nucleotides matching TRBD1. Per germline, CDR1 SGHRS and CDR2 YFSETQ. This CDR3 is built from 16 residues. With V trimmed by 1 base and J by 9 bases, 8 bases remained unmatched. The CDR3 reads CASSLMGTGSRSPLHF. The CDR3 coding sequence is TGCGCCAGCAGCTTGATGGGGACAGGGAGCCGTTCACCCCTCCACTTT.

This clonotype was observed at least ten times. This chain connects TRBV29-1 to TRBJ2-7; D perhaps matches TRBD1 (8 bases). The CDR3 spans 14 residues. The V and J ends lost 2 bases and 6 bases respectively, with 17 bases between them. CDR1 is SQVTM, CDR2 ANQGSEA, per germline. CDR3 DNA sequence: TGCAGCGTTGAATATCTTAACAGGGGGGGCGAGCAGTACTTC. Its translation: CSVEYLNRGGEQYF.

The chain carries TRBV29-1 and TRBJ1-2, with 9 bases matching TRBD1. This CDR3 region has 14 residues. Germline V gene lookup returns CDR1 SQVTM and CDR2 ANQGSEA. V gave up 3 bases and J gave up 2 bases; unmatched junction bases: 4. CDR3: CSVDGGTGNYGYTF. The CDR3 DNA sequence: TGCAGCGTTGACGGAGGGACAGGGAACTATGGCTACACCTTC.

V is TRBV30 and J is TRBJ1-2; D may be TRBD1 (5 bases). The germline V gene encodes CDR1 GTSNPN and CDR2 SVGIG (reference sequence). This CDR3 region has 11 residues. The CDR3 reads CARQTNYGYTF. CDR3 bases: TGTGCTCGACAGACAAACTATGGCTACACCTTC.

The chain's CDR3 is CASSLAYGAGYTF. As DNA, the CDR3 is TGTGCCAGCAGCTTAGCCTACGGGGCCGGCTACACCTTC. The chain has TRBV7-6 and TRBJ1-2; tentatively, D is TRBD1 (5 bases). V was cut by 0 bases and J by 8 bases, with 10 bases left in between. The CDR3 contains 13 residues. CDR1 and CDR2 (germline): SGHVS, FNYEAQ.

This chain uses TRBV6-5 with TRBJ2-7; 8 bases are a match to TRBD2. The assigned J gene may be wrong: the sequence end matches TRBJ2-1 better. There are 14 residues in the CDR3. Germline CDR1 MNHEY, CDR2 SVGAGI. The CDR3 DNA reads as TGTGCCAGCAGTCGAGGACTAGCTGGAAATGAGCAGTTCTTC. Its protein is CASSRGLAGNEQFF.

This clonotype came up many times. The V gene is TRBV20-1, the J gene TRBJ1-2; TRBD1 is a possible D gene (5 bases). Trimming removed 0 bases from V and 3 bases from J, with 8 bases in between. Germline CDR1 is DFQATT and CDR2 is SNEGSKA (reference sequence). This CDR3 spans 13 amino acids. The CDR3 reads CSAREQGYYGYTF. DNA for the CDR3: TGCAGTGCTAGAGAGCAGGGATACTATGGCTACACCTTC.

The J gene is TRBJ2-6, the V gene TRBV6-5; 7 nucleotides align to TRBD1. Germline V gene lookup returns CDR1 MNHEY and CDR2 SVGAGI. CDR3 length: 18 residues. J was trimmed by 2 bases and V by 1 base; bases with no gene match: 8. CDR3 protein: CASSYLGRGGAGANVLTF. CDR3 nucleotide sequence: TGTGCCAGCAGTTACTTGGGAAGAGGGGGCGCTGGGGCCAACGTCCTGACTTTC.

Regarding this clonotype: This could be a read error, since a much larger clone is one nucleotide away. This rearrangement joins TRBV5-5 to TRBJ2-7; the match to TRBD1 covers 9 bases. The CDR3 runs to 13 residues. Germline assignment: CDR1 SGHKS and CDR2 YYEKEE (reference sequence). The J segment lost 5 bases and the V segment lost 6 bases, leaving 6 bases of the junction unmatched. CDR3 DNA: TGTGCCAGCAACGAACAGGGGGCCCACGAGCAGTACTTC. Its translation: CASNEQGAHEQYF.

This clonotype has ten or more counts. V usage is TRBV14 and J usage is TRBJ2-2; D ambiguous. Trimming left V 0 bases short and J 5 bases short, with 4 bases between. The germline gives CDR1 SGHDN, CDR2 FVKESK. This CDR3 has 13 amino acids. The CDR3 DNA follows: TGTGCCAGCAGCCAAGAATGGACCGGGGAGCTGTTTTTT. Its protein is CASSQEWTGELFF.

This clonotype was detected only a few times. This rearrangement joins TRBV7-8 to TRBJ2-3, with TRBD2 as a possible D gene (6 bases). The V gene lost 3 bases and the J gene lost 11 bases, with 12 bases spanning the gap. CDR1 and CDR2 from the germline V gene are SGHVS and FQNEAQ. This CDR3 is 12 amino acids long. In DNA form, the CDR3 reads TGTGCCAGCAGCTTGACTAGTTCCAGGCAGTATTTT. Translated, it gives CASSLTSSRQYF.

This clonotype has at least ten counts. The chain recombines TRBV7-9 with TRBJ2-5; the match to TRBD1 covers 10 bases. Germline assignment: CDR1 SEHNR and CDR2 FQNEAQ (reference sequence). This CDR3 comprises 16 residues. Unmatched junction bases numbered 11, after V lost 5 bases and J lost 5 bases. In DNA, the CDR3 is TGTGCCAGCAGCCTTGGACAGGGGGAGTATCTCGAGACCCAGTACTTC. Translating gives CASSLGQGEYLETQYF.

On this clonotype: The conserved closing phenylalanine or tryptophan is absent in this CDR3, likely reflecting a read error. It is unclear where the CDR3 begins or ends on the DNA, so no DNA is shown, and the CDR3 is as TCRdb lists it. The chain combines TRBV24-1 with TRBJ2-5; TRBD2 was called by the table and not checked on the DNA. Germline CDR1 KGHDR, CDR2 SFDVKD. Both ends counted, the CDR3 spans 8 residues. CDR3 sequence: CATSDRTS.

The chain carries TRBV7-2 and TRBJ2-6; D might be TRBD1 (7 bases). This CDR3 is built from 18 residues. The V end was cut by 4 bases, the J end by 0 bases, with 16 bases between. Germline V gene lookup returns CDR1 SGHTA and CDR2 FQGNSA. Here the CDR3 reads CASSSSGGGISGANVLTF. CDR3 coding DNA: TGTGCCAGCAGCTCCTCAGGGGGAGGTATCTCTGGGGCCAACGTCCTGACTTTC.

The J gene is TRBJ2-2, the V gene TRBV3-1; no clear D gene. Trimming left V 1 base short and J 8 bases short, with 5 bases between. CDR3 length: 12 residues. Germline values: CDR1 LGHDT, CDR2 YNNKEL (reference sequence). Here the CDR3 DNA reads TGTGCCAGCAGCCAAGGATGGGGGGAGCTGTTTTTT. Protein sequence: CASSQGWGELFF. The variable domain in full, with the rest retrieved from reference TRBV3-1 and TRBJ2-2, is DTAVSQTPKYLVTQMGNDKSIKCEQNLGHDTMYWYKQDSKKFLKIMFSYNNKELIINETVPNRFSPKSPDKAHLNLHINSLELGDSAVYFCASSQGWGELFFGEGSRLTVL.

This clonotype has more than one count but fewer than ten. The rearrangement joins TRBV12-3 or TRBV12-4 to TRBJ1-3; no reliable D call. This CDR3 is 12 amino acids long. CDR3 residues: CASGPSGNTIYF. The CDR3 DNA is TGTGCGAGCGGTCCTTCTGGAAACACCATATATTTT.

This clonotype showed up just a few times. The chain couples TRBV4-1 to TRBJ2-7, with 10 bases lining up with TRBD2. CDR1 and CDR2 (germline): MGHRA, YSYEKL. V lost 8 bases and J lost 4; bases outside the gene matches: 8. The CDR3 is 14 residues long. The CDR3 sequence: CASGHSGRRYEQYF. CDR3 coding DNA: TGCGCCAGCGGTCATAGCGGGAGGAGGTACGAGCAGTACTTC.

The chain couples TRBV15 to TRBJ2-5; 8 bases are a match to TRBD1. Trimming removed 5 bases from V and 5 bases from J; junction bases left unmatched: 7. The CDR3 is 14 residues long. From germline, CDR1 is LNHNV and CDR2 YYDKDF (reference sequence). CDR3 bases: TGTGCCACCAGCCGCGACAGGGGATTGGAGACCCAGTACTTC. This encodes CATSRDRGLETQYF.

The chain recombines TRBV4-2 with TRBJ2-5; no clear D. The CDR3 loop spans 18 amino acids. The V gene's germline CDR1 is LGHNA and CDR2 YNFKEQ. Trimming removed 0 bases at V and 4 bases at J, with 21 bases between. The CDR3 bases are TGTGCCAGCAGCCAAGAATCTATCCTGACCGCCACGGGAGAGACCCAGTACTTC. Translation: CASSQESILTATGETQYF.

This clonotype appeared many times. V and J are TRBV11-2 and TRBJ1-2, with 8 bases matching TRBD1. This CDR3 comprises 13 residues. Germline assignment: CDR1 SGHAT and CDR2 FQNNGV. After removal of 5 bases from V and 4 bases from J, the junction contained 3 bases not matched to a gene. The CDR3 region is CASSRTGSYGYTF. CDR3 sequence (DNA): TGTGCCAGCAGCCGGACAGGGAGCTATGGCTACACCTTC. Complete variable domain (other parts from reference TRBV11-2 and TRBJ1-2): EAGVAQSPRYKIIEKRQSVAFWCNPISGHATLYWYQQILGQGPKLLIQFQNNGVVDDSQLPKDRFSAERLKGVDSTLKIQPAKLEDSAVYLCASSRTGSYGYTFGSGTRLTVV.

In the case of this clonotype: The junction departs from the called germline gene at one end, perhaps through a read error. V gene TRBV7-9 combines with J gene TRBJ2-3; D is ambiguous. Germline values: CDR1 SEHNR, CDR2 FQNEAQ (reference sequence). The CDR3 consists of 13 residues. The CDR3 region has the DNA TGTGTCAGCAGCTTTGGCTGGTCAGATACGCAGTATTTT. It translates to CVSSFGWSDTQYF.

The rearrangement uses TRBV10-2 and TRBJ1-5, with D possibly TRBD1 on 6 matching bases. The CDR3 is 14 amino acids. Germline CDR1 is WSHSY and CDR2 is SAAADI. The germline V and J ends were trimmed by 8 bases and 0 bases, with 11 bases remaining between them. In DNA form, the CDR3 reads TGCGCCAGCTTGACAGGTTATAGCAATCAGCCCCAGCATTTT. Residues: CASLTGYSNQPQHF.

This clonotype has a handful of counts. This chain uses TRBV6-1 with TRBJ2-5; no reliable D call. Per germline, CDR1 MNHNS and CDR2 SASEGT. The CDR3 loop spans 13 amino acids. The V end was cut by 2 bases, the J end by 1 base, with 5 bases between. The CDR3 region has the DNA TGTGCCAGCAGTGAAAACTTCCAAGAGACCCAGTACTTC. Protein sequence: CASSENFQETQYF.

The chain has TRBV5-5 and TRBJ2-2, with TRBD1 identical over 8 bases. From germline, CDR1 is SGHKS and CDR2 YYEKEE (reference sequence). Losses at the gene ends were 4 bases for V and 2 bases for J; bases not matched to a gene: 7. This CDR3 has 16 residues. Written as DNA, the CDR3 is TGTGCCAGCAGCAGCTTGGGACAGGAAAACACCGGGGAGCTGTTTTTT. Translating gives CASSSLGQENTGELFF.

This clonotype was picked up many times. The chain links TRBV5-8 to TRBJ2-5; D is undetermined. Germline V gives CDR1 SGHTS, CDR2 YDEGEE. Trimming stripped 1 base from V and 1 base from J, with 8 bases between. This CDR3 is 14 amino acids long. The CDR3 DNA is TGTGCCAGCAGCTTGAGGTGGATCCAAGAGACCCAGTACTTC. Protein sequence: CASSLRWIQETQYF.

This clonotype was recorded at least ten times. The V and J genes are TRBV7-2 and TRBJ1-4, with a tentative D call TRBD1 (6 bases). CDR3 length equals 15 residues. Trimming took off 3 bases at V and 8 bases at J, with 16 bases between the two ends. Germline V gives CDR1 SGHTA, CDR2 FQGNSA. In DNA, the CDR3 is TGTGCCAGCAGCTTGGACCCAGGGGTGGACGAAAAACTGTTTTTT. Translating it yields CASSLDPGVDEKLFF.

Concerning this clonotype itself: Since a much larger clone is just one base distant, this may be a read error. Here the CDR3 DNA reads TGTGCCAGCAGCTTAGGAACAGGGCAATCCGATGAAAAACTGCTTTTT. Its translation is CASSLGTGQSDEKLLF. The V gene is TRBV7-9, the J gene TRBJ1-4; possibly TRBD1 for D (6 bases). CDR3 length equals 16 residues. Germline CDR1 SEHNR, CDR2 FQNEAQ (reference sequence).

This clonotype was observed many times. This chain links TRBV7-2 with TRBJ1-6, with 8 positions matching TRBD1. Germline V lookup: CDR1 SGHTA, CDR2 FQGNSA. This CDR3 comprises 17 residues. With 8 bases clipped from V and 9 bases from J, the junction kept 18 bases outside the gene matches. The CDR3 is CASRITGGRRLLSPLHF. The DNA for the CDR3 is TGTGCCAGCCGGATAACAGGGGGTAGGCGCCTTCTTTCACCCCTCCACTTT.

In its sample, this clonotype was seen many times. For the CDR3, the DNA is TGCGCCAGCGCCTCGGGTGGTTCCTACGAGCAGTACTTC. It specifies CASASGGSYEQYF. The chain joins TRBV5-1 to TRBJ2-7; D unclear. In germline, CDR1 is SGHRS, CDR2 YFSETQ. The CDR3 has 13 amino acids. The V and J ends lost 7 bases and 1 base respectively, with 12 bases between them.

CDR3 DNA: TGTGCCAGCAGTTTGAGTAGCGGGTCAACCGGGGAGCTGTTTTTT. Its translation is CASSLSSGSTGELFF. The chain joins TRBV12-3 or TRBV12-4 to TRBJ2-2; TRBD2 matches at 7 bases. This CDR3 is built from 15 residues. Unmatched junction bases numbered 6, after V lost 3 bases and J lost 5 bases.